The clone carrying this T cell receptor beta chain showed up many times. V was clipped by 5 bases and J by 5 bases, with 12 bases between them. Germline V gives CDR1 SGHVS, CDR2 FNYEAQ. The CDR3 loop spans 13 amino acids. The data stem from a study of T cells after yellow fever vaccination. Template switching with 5'RACE generated the TCR cDNA and added a universal primer site and UMIs. MiXCR, run by TCRdb on the 5' RACE reads, gives a single entry per CDR3 protein. The sample consists of about 400,000 distinct CDR3 sequences, about 9.9% of them appearing once. This TCR derives from a man between 18 and 35 years old who received the YFV17D yellow fever vaccine. Sequenced material: PBMCs, taken on the day of the first yellow fever vaccination. The J gene is TRBJ1-1, the V gene TRBV7-6; D is unclear. CDR3 nucleotides: TGTGCCAGCAGCCAAGGACGGGGAACTGAAGCTTTCTTT. This codes for CASSQGRGTEAFF.